This T cell receptor (beta chain) was sequenced during a study of Ad26.COV2.S vaccination and SARS-CoV-2 variants. Only in-frame clones appear in the TCRdb table, and some are missing; sequencing was by immunoSEQ multiplex PCR. The sample contains hundreds of thousands of clones, around 86% of which appear only once. The CDR3 loop spans 11 amino acids. In germline, CDR1 is LGHDT, CDR2 YNNKEL (reference sequence). The V end was cut by 11 bases, the J end by 4 bases, with 11 bases between. This sample's treatment: roughly 19 received Ad26.COV2.S at low or high dose, single or two shots; a few received placebo; per-sample allocation not given. The study sampled participants on day 63 after the first vaccine or placebo injection. Cohort 1b enrolled adults aged 18-55 years in Boston.

The sequence was obtained from a person between 18 and 59 years old who received the Ad26.COV2.S COVID-19 vaccine or a placebo. The chain couples TRBV3-1 (or the pseudogene TRBV3-2) to TRBJ1-2; D not resolved. Sequenced material: peripheral blood, taken in a trial of Ad26.COV2.S vaccine versus placebo. The CDR3 spells CACSPGYGYTF. The CDR3 DNA is TGTGCCTGCTCGCCGGGCTATGGCTACACCTTC.